Sequencing of this TCR delta chain was carried out in a study of γδ T cells in repeated Plasmodium falciparum infection. About the study: Age- and gender-matched Australian children served as comparison for malaria-exposed Malian children. Four controlled malaria infections with P. falciparum NF54 spanned roughly 97 weeks. General study points: Waves of new clonotype selection appeared after repeated controlled infections in Vdelta2-negative, largely Vdelta1+, gammadelta T cells.

Germline V gene lookup returns CDR1 GEAIGNYY and CDR2 EKD. This CDR3 contains 18 residues. Bulk repertoires came from Vgamma9/Vdelta2+ or Vdelta2-negative gammadelta T cells flow-sorted from PBMC. Comment on this clone: The antigen is not known. A read error is likely here: a far larger clone is one base away. At the DNA level, this CDR3 is encoded by other sequences in the same sample as well.

TCRdb re-called clones from the multiplex PCR reads via CATT. The table lists about 93,000 delta-chain clones, roughly 0.98% of them singletons, with 9.5% to 10% in the top ten. This receptor was identified in a pool of human donors (malaria-infected and uninfected, not separated). The chain employs TRDV2 and TRDJ3, with D possibly TRDD3 on 6 matching bases. TCRdb leaves out the J gene; it was filled in here by matching the DNA to germline. Input material: gamma-delta T cells from blood. The CDR3 DNA reads TGTGCCTGTGACACTACTGGGCAAAGCTCCTGGGACACCCGGCAGATGTTTTTC. This sequence encodes CACDTTGQSSWDTRQMFF.